This TCR beta chain was recorded in a study of blood T cell repertoires in COVID-19. Per the authors' pipeline: Using reference gene primer amplification, nucleated cell counts were estimated. The table came from immunoSEQ multiplex PCR; TCRdb's copy has only in-frame clones and leaves some out. V and J calls and clone size are given by that table; D and trimming were obtained from the DNA. Counted here are tens of thousands of clones, 85% occurring once; the ten biggest clones make up roughly an eighth. Germline lookup yields CDR1 MNHEY and CDR2 SVGAGI. CDR3 size: 15 residues. Trimming removed 6 bases from V and 0 bases from J; junction bases left unmatched: 7.

The chain links TRBV6-5 to TRBJ2-7; 8 bases fit TRBD1. This TCR was recovered from a human donor in a cohort sampled during active COVID-19. The sequencing input was peripheral blood. CDR3 in amino acids: CASSPTGDGSYEQYF. The CDR3 nucleotides read TGTGCCAGCAGCCCGACAGGGGATGGCTCCTACGAGCAGTACTTC.